Below are 16 T cell receptor beta chains sequenced from a single sample in a study of OX40 agonist ivuxolimab in advanced cancers. Using immunoSEQ multiplex PCR, the repertoire was profiled, and TCRdb retains in-frame clones only, with some absent. The repertoire holds just under 65,000 clones, with approximately 90% as singletons. The input for sequencing was CD4+ or CD8+ T cells sorted from blood, taken in a trial of the OX40 agonist ivuxolimab. The receptor source for this set is an adult with an advanced solid tumor such as melanoma, head and neck, liver or kidney cancer.

Points on this clone: Its ends do not fully match the called genes, so a read error is possible. The chain carries TRBV7-7 and TRBJ2-7, with TRBD1 matching 9 bases. The CDR3 is 13 residues long. Germline V gene data show CDR1 as SSHAT and CDR2 as FNYEAQ (reference sequence). The CDR3 loop is CASSLGTGQEQYF. As DNA, the CDR3 is TGTGCTAGCAGCTTAGGGACAGGGCAGGAGCAGTACTTC. Full variable domain (missing parts from reference TRBV7-7 and TRBJ2-7): GAGVSQSPRYKVTKRGQDVTLRCDPISSHATLYWYQQALGQGPEFLTYFNYEAQPDKSGLPSDRFSAERPEGSISTLTIQRTEQRDSAMYRCASSLGTGQEQYFGPGTRLTVT.

For the CDR3, the DNA is TGCGCCAGCAGCCAAGATGGCCAGCGGGAATCGGATACGCAGTATTTT. Protein product: CASSQDGQRESDTQYF. The chain uses TRBV4-1 and TRBJ2-3, with 7 bases that match TRBD2. In germline, CDR1 is MGHRA, CDR2 YSYEKL. V lost 0 bases to trimming and J lost 6 bases; unmatched junction nucleotides: 9. The CDR3 has 16 residues.

This chain joins TRBV11-3 and TRBJ1-1; D perhaps matches TRBD1 (5 bases). This CDR3 comprises 14 residues. The germline V gene has CDR1 SGHNT and CDR2 YENEEA. V lost 1 base and J lost 2, with 8 bases in between. The CDR3 DNA sequence: TGTGCCAGCAGCTTAGGGAGGGGAAACACTGAAGCTTTCTTT. Residues: CASSLGRGNTEAFF.

The chain uses TRBV6-1 and TRBJ2-6; D ambiguous. This CDR3 contains 19 residues. Germline CDR1 and CDR2: MNHNS and SASEGT. The V and J ends lost 4 bases and 5 bases respectively, with 24 bases between them. The CDR3 region is CASSVREGWEQSRANVLTF. In DNA, the CDR3 is TGTGCCAGCAGTGTGCGTGAAGGTTGGGAACAAAGTCGGGCCAACGTCCTGACTTTC.

The chain links TRBV15 to TRBJ2-7; 7 bases agree with TRBD1. This CDR3 has 13 residues. CDR1 and CDR2 (germline): LNHNV, YYDKDF (reference sequence). V gave up 4 bases and J gave up 3 bases; unmatched junction bases: 3. The CDR3 reads CATSIRTGYEQYF. In nucleotides, the CDR3 is TGTGCCACCAGCATACGGACAGGCTACGAGCAGTACTTC.

About this clone itself: In the same sample, other DNA sequences code for this CDR3. J is TRBJ2-5 and V is TRBV2; 7 nucleotides line up with TRBD2. Germline CDR1 reads SNHLY; CDR2 reads FYNNEI. V lost 3 bases to trimming and J lost 2 bases; unmatched junction nucleotides: 6. This CDR3 is 15 amino acids long. CDR3 nucleotide sequence: TGTGCCAGCAGTGAGATTAGCGGGTTTCAAGAGACCCAGTACTTC. This translates into CASSEISGFQETQYF.

This clone appeared once. The chain combines TRBV5-1 with TRBJ2-1; a weak D match, TRBD2 (6 bases). The germline V gene has CDR1 SGHRS and CDR2 YFSETQ. This CDR3 is built from 14 residues. Trimming shortened V by 4 bases and J by 0 bases, and 8 bases separated the two germline ends. This CDR3 reads CASSEAGSYNEQFF. CDR3 nucleotide sequence: TGCGCCAGCAGCGAAGCGGGCTCCTACAATGAGCAGTTCTTC.

The chain carries TRBV19 and TRBJ2-7; 8 bases map to TRBD1. Germline CDR1 and CDR2: LNHDA and SQIVND (reference sequence). Trimming took 6 bases from V and 7 from J; bases not matched to a gene: 5. This CDR3 is 12 amino acids long. CDR3 region: CASSGQGGEQYF. The CDR3 DNA follows: TGTGCCAGTAGCGGACAGGGAGGAGAGCAGTACTTC.

The V and J genes are TRBV7-3 and TRBJ2-3, with D uncertain. The germline V gene encodes CDR1 SGHTA and CDR2 FQGTGA. The CDR3 has 15 residues. V gave up 0 bases and J gave up 3 bases, with 10 bases separating them. The CDR3 protein is CASSLTGRTTDTQYF. The CDR3, as DNA: TGTGCCAGCAGCTTAACGGGCAGAACGACAGATACGCAGTATTTT.

The rearrangement links TRBV2 to TRBJ1-3, with D possibly being TRBD1 (5 bases). The length of the CDR3 is 15 residues. V was shortened by 9 bases and J by 0 bases, with 15 bases between the two germline ends. The germline CDR1 and CDR2 sequences are SNHLY and FYNNEI. The CDR3 nucleotides read TGTGCCAGTCAAGAGTCCGGGGGCTCTGGAAACACCATATATTTT. Its protein is CASQESGGSGNTIYF.

This chain joins TRBV7-9 and TRBJ2-7, with D perhaps being TRBD1 or TRBD2 (6 bases each). CDR3 length equals 15 residues. Trimming pared 7 bases from V and 3 bases from J, leaving 19 bases between. Per the germline V gene, CDR1 is SEHNR and CDR2 is FQNEAQ (reference sequence). CDR3 amino acids: CASTAGGGGYYEQYF. The CDR3 DNA reads as TGTGCCAGCACCGCCGGAGGGGGTGGCTACTACGAGCAGTACTTC. Combining the CDR3 with reference TRBV7-9 and TRBJ2-7 gives the whole variable domain DTGVSQNPRHKITKRGQNVTFRCDPISEHNRLYWYRQTLGQGPEFLTYFQNEAQLEKSRLLSDRFSAERPKGSFSTLEIQRTEQGDSAMYLCASTAGGGGYYEQYFGPGTRLTVT.

This chain links TRBV5-1 with TRBJ2-1; no definite D call. Trimming stripped 1 base from V and 7 bases from J, with 9 bases between. CDR3 length equals 13 residues. Germline V gene sequence: CDR1 SGHRS, CDR2 YFSETQ. The CDR3 region has the DNA TGCGCCAGCAGCTTGTTAGCTTCAAATGAGCAGTTCTTC. It specifies CASSLLASNEQFF.

The rearrangement links TRBV30 to TRBJ1-6; D unclear. Per germline, CDR1 GTSNPN and CDR2 SVGIG (reference sequence). The CDR3 runs 13 residues. V was shortened by 4 bases and J by 6 bases, with 10 bases between the two germline ends. The CDR3 sequence is CAWTGETNSPLHF. The DNA of the CDR3 is TGTGCCTGGACCGGAGAGACTAATTCACCCCTCCACTTT.

V and J are TRBV5-3 and TRBJ2-3; D not certain. TRBV5-3 is an ORF; its function is uncertain. The CDR3 length is 12 residues. V dropped 0 bases and J dropped 4 bases, with 3 bases sitting between them. The CDR3 protein is CARSLGSDTQYF. In DNA form, the CDR3 reads TGTGCCAGAAGCTTGGGGTCAGATACGCAGTATTTT.

The rearrangement joins TRBV4-2 to TRBJ2-5; TRBD1 is a possible D gene (5 bases). V was shortened by 0 bases and J by 7 bases, with 12 bases between the two germline ends. CDR1 and CDR2 (germline): LGHNA, YNFKEQ. The CDR3 has 14 amino acids. CDR3 coding DNA: TGTGCCAGCAGCCAAGACAGGGATCCTGGGACCCAGTACTTC. Its protein product is CASSQDRDPGTQYF.

The V and J genes are TRBV7-3 and TRBJ2-2; D might be TRBD2 (6 bases). Germline V gives CDR1 SGHTA, CDR2 FQGTGA. This CDR3 spans 13 amino acids. Trimming cost V 5 bases and J 5 bases, with 9 bases left between them. The CDR3 nucleotides read TGTGCCAGCAGCGTCCGGGGGACCGGGGAGCTGTTTTTT. It encodes CASSVRGTGELFF.